This TCR beta chain was identified during a study of shared clonotypes between healthy human individuals. Germline V gene data show CDR1 as MDHEN and CDR2 as SYDVKM. J gave up 5 bases and V 2 bases, and 8 bases lay outside the gene matches. CDR3 length: 15 residues. As to this clone: Antigen specificity is unknown.

Donors were Caucasian adults residing in Nashville, Tennessee, USA. Study-wide results and caveats: Few donors limited the genetic and exposure-history diversity represented.

It was on ten immunoSEQ deep assay plates that unsorted PBMC DNA was sequenced. In the study's own analysis: Junction-only sequences without quality scores came from ImmunoSEQ, so filtering differed. Only in-frame clones appear in the TCRdb table, and some are missing; sequencing was by immunoSEQ multiplex PCR. The DNA gave D and trimming, while V, J and clone size come from that table. The table records hundreds of thousands of clones, around 81% of them present only once. The sequencing sample was made of PBMCs. This TCR was recovered from a woman between 40 and 55 years old in good health. Some clones in this sample may be carry-over from other donors' samples. The chain links TRBV28 to TRBJ2-7; TRBD1 aligns across 8 bases. DNA for the CDR3: TGTGCCAGCAGTTTAGGGTTGGACAGGGTTGACGAGCAGTACTTC. Its protein is CASSLGLDRVDEQYF. The full variable domain, with the rest looked up from reference TRBV28 and TRBJ2-7, is DVKVTQSSRYLVKRTGEKVFLECVQDMDHENMFWYRQDPGLGLRLIYFSYDVKMKEKGDIPEGYSVSREKKERFSLILESASTNQTSMYLCASSLGLDRVDEQYFGPGTRLTVT.